The text below deals with one T cell receptor beta chain. These data come from a study of blood T cell repertoires in COVID-19. In the original workflow: The authors estimated nucleated cell counts from reference gene primer amplification. The repertoire was sequenced with immunoSEQ multiplex PCR; TCRdb's copy has only in-frame clones and lacks some. The V and J calls and clone size come from that table; D and trimming were worked out from the DNA. The profile covers nearly 350,000 clones, with about 90% appearing a single time and more than 0.9% taken by the ten largest. V lost 2 bases, J lost 1 base, and 14 bases lay in between. CDR1 MGHDK and CDR2 SYGVNS come from the germline V gene. This CDR3 has 16 residues. Cohorts were assigned according to the clinical history that participants reported. What the recovered Cohort 3 donors had was two negative PCRs, clearance, or symptom resolution.

Sequencing was done on a sample of PBMCs or T cells enriched from blood (not recorded which). The source is a woman aged 25 to 39 who had recovered from COVID-19. V is TRBV25-1 and J is TRBJ2-5, with a weak D call TRBD2 (6 bases). The CDR3: CASSEGGQGGQETQYF. For the CDR3, the DNA is TGTGCCAGCAGTGAAGGAGGGCAGGGCGGCCAAGAGACCCAGTACTTC.